This passage covers 14 T cell receptor beta chains from one sample sequenced in a study of blood T cells in healthy people across ages. The use of a sample-barcoded 5' primer and a J-beta primer mix characterized a second PCR of about 6 to 11 cycles. TCRdb re-called the 5' RACE reads with MiXCR, one entry per CDR3 protein. The sample records around 1.1 million distinct CDR3 sequences, roughly two fifths being singletons. What was sequenced was blood. The receptor source for this set is a man aged 18 to 30 in good health.

This chain joins TRBV3-1 and TRBJ2-7, with 16 positions matching TRBD2. J gave up 10 bases and V 4 bases, and 13 bases lay outside the gene matches. There are 17 residues in the CDR3. Per the germline V gene, CDR1 is LGHDT and CDR2 is YNNKEL (reference sequence). In DNA form, the CDR3 reads TGTGCCAGCAGCCGTGGGACTAGCGGGGGGGCGATAGAGGCCCAGTACTTC. Its protein is CASSRGTSGGAIEAQYF.

This clonotype appeared a single time. Possible read error: a much larger clone is one base away. This chain's CDR3 is CTSSVSRSDTQYF. In nucleotides, the CDR3 is TGTACCAGCAGCGTTAGTCGATCGGATACGCAGTATTTT. This chain uses TRBV9 with TRBJ2-3, with no clear D. Germline V gives CDR1 SGDLS, CDR2 YYNGEE. CDR3 size: 13 residues.

About this clonotype: A much larger clonotype is one base distant, so this may be a read error. The gene calls are TRBV9 and TRBJ1-4; 11 bases align to TRBD1. This CDR3 has 18 residues. Germline V gene sequence: CDR1 SGDLS, CDR2 YYNGEE. Germline trimming cut 4 bases from V and 2 bases from J; bases unmatched to any gene: 10. The CDR3 sequence is CASSLAPGTGGTNEKLFF. In DNA, the CDR3 is TGTGCCAGCAGCTTAGCCCCCGGGACAGGGGGTACTAATGAAAAACTGTTTTTT.

The chain links TRBV4-1 to TRBJ1-4; D remains ambiguous. With 6 bases removed from V and 8 bases from J, the gap between germline ends came to 10 bases. Germline loops: CDR1 MGHRA, CDR2 YSYEKL. The CDR3 length is 12 residues. CDR3 DNA sequence: TGCGCCAGCAGTCAGGTTTTGGAAAAACTGTTTTTT. Protein sequence: CASSQVLEKLFF.

Comments on this clonotype: Being one base from a much bigger clone, this may be a read error. The chain carries TRBV6-5 and TRBJ2-1, with D maybe TRBD2 (5 bases). The germline V gene has CDR1 MNHEY and CDR2 SVGAGI. This CDR3 region has 15 residues. DNA of the CDR3: TGTGCCTGCAGTGTAAGCGGATCCTCCTACAATGAGCAGTTCTTC. Translating gives CACSVSGSSYNEQFF.

V usage is TRBV4-3 and J usage is TRBJ1-3; TRBD1 matches 7 bases. This CDR3 has 15 amino acids. The junction had 13 bases not matched to a gene; V was cut back by 10 bases and J by 4 bases. Germline CDR1 reads LGHNA; CDR2 reads YSLEER. The CDR3 here is CATPKNRGTGNTIYF. In DNA form, the CDR3 reads TGCGCCACGCCCAAGAACAGGGGAACCGGAAACACCATATATTTT.

This clonotype was recorded once. This chain uses TRBV12-3 or TRBV12-4 with TRBJ2-2; 11 nucleotides align to TRBD1. CDR3 size: 16 residues. Trimming at V came to 4 bases and at J to 5 bases, leaving 6 bases not matched to a gene. CDR3 sequence: CASSSGGQGGTGELFF. Written as DNA, the CDR3 is TGTGCCAGCAGTTCAGGGGGACAGGGGGGTACCGGGGAGCTGTTTTTT.

The DNA for the CDR3 is TGTGCCAGCACCCCTAGGGACAGTGAAGCTTTCTTT. Translation: CASTPRDSEAFF. The chain has TRBV6-2 or TRBV6-3 and TRBJ1-1, with TRBD1 matching 7 bases. This CDR3 region has 12 residues. From germline, CDR1 is MNHEY and CDR2 SVGEGT. J was trimmed by 7 bases and V by 7 bases; bases with no gene match: 6.

In its sample, this clonotype was seen many times. The chain recombines TRBV6-2 or TRBV6-3 with TRBJ1-1; 12 positions match TRBD1. The CDR3 has 15 residues. V trimming: 7 bases; J trimming: 12 bases; junction bases outside the gene matches: 15. The germline CDR1 and CDR2 sequences are MNHEY and SVGEGT. CDR3 sequence: CASTLRPGTGGMSFF. Here the CDR3 DNA reads TGTGCCAGCACCTTGAGACCCGGGACAGGGGGCATGTCTTTCTTT.

This clonotype showed up just a few times. The chain joins TRBV12-3 or TRBV12-4 to TRBJ2-5; 7 bases match TRBD1. The CDR3 has 15 amino acids. With 3 bases clipped from V and 5 bases from J, the junction kept 9 bases outside the gene matches. CDR3 in amino acids: CASSLPTGEYETQYF. In DNA, the CDR3 is TGTGCCAGCAGTTTGCCCACAGGGGAGTACGAGACCCAGTACTTC.

CDR3 region: CASSLGRGPNYEQYF. CDR3 sequence (DNA): TGTGCCAGCAGTTTGGGGAGGGGTCCGAACTACGAGCAGTACTTC. The chain couples TRBV28 to TRBJ2-7, with TRBD2 matching 7 bases. The CDR3 consists of 15 residues. With 3 bases clipped from V and 3 bases from J, the junction kept 8 bases outside the gene matches. Germline V gives CDR1 MDHEN, CDR2 SYDVKM.

The J gene is TRBJ2-7, the V gene TRBV4-3, with D uncertain. TRBJ2-4 explains the end of the DNA better; the J call may be wrong. The CDR3 loop spans 16 amino acids. From germline, CDR1 is LGHNA and CDR2 YSLEER. The CDR3 region is CASSLSLPGPENIQYF. For the CDR3, the DNA is TGCGCCAGCAGCCTCTCTCTTCCGGGTCCCGAAAACATTCAGTACTTC.

This chain connects TRBV11-2 to TRBJ2-1; 7 positions match TRBD1. Germline V gives CDR1 SGHAT, CDR2 FQNNGV. Trimming at V came to 6 bases and at J to 2 bases, leaving 7 bases not matched to a gene. CDR3 length: 15 residues. The CDR3 sequence: CASRSLGTAYNEQFF. The CDR3 DNA reads TGTGCCAGCAGAAGCCTTGGGACAGCCTACAATGAGCAGTTCTTC.

The chain has TRBV7-9 and TRBJ1-1; a weak D match, TRBD1 (6 bases). Germline V gives CDR1 SEHNR, CDR2 FQNEAQ (reference sequence). This CDR3 is built from 13 residues. Deletions cut 5 bases from V and 7 bases from J, with 14 bases between. The CDR3, as DNA: TGTGCCAGCAGCGTCCAGGGGTCCGGTGAAGCTTTCTTT. It encodes CASSVQGSGEAFF.